Below are 25 T cell receptor beta chains sequenced from a single sample in a study of memory CD4+ T cells and cytomegalovirus serostatus. The data were produced by immunoSEQ multiplex PCR, yet TCRdb's version contains in-frame clones alone and is incomplete. The table shows around 53,000 clones, with approximately 80% occurring only once. The sort gate was single viable CD3+CD4+CD8-CD45RO+ cells for memory CD4+ T cells. The sample comprised memory CD4+ T cells from blood. The receptors were gathered from an adult in good health and CMV-seropositive.

The chain recombines TRBV11-3 with TRBJ2-2, with 12 bases matching TRBD2. CDR1 and CDR2 (germline): SGHNT, YENEEA. V lost 3 bases, J lost 5 bases, and 4 bases stayed unmatched. The CDR3 covers 16 residues. The CDR3 sequence: CASSFTSGGNTGELFF. The CDR3 DNA reads as TGTGCCAGCAGCTTCACTAGCGGGGGGAATACCGGGGAGCTGTTTTTT.

The chain combines TRBV11-2 with TRBJ2-3; tentatively, D is TRBD1 or TRBD2 (5 bases each). Between the trimmed V and J ends, which lost 5 bases and 1 base, there was a span of 13 bases. The germline V gene encodes CDR1 SGHAT and CDR2 FQNNGV. This CDR3 is 15 amino acids long. The CDR3 region has the DNA TGTGCCAGCAGCGCTAGGGACCTCCGCACAGATACGCAGTATTTT. It is translated as CASSARDLRTDTQYF.

The rearrangement links TRBV7-2 to TRBJ2-7, with 7 bases aligning to TRBD1. Germline loops: CDR1 SGHTA, CDR2 FQGNSA. The J segment lost 5 bases and the V segment lost 5 bases, leaving 12 bases of the junction unmatched. The CDR3 has 15 amino acids. The CDR3 loop is CASSVDRVGSDEQYF. The CDR3 DNA follows: TGTGCCAGCAGCGTAGACAGGGTCGGATCCGACGAGCAGTACTTC.

J is TRBJ2-2 and V is TRBV28; D ambiguous. The V gene lost 3 bases and the J gene lost 6 bases, with 2 bases spanning the gap. Germline V gene data show CDR1 as MDHEN and CDR2 as SYDVKM. The CDR3 extends over 11 amino acids. In DNA form, the CDR3 reads TGTGCCAGCAGTTTCCCCGGGGAGCTGTTTTTT. It yields the protein CASSFPGELFF.

The J gene is TRBJ2-7, the V gene TRBV7-9; D unclear. This CDR3 is 11 amino acids long. Germline CDR1 reads SEHNR; CDR2 reads FQNEAQ (reference sequence). The V end was cut by 1 base, the J end by 7 bases, with 5 bases between. The CDR3 region has the DNA TGTGCCAGCAGCTTAGAGTGGGAGCAGTACTTC. This encodes CASSLEWEQYF.

The chain carries TRBV15 and TRBJ2-7; 8 nucleotides align to TRBD2. V shed 0 bases and J 3 bases; nucleotides not matched to a gene: 4. The V gene's germline CDR1 is LNHNV and CDR2 YYDKDF (reference sequence). This CDR3 contains 15 residues. The CDR3 loop reads CATSRDPSGSYEQYF. The CDR3 coding sequence is TGTGCCACCAGCAGAGATCCAAGCGGGAGCTACGAGCAGTACTTC.

The rearrangement links TRBV2 to TRBJ1-3, with 12 bases that match TRBD1. CDR1 is SNHLY, CDR2 FYNNEI, per germline. J was trimmed by 0 bases and V by 6 bases; bases with no gene match: 9. The CDR3 extends over 18 amino acids. CDR3 in DNA: TGTGCCAGCAGCACCGGGACAGGGGGCTTCTCCTCTGGAAACACCATATATTTT. Amino acid sequence: CASSTGTGGFSSGNTIYF.

The chain recombines TRBV19 with TRBJ2-2; tentative D call: TRBD1 (6 bases). V gave up 4 bases and J gave up 3 bases, with 15 bases separating them. This CDR3 has 16 amino acids. Germline V gives CDR1 LNHDA, CDR2 SQIVND (reference sequence). The CDR3 DNA sequence: TGTGCCAGTAGTACGACCCAGGGGAGCGACACCGGGGAGCTGTTTTTT. Translated: CASSTTQGSDTGELFF. Supplemented by reference TRBV19 and TRBJ2-2, the full variable domain reads DGGITQSPKYLFRKEGQNVTLSCEQNLNHDAMYWYRQDPGQGLRLIYYSQIVNDFQKGDIAEGYSVSREKKESFPLTVTSAQKNPTAFYLCASSTTQGSDTGELFFGEGSRLTVL.

This rearrangement joins TRBV5-8 to TRBJ2-5; D gene ambiguous. Germline V gene sequence: CDR1 SGHTS, CDR2 YDEGEE. Trimming took off 6 bases at V and 2 bases at J, with 5 bases between the two ends. CDR3 length: 11 residues. The CDR3 loop reads CASNLQETQYF. The CDR3, as DNA: TGTGCCAGCAACCTACAAGAGACCCAGTACTTC.

This sequence joins TRBV5-1 and TRBJ1-1; D is uncertain. Germline CDR1 and CDR2: SGHRS and YFSETQ. Trimming shortened V by 5 bases and J by 7 bases, and 15 bases separated the two germline ends. This CDR3 spans 13 amino acids. The CDR3 bases are TGCGCCAGCAGTCCAACAAGCCGCGTTGAAGCTTTCTTT. Encoded protein: CASSPTSRVEAFF.

This chain uses TRBV29-1 with TRBJ2-7; perhaps TRBD1 as D (5 bases). In germline, CDR1 is SQVTM, CDR2 ANQGSEA. This CDR3 has 12 residues. Trimming took 1 base from V and 2 from J, leaving 6 bases between them. The CDR3 nucleotides are TGCAGCGTTGAAGCAGGGCCCTACGAGCAGTACTTC. Protein: CSVEAGPYEQYF.

The rearrangement links TRBV7-2 to TRBJ1-1; no reliable D call. Germline CDR1 and CDR2: SGHTA and FQGNSA. The V end lost 2 bases, the J end lost 1 base, and 11 bases lay between the germline ends. The CDR3 spans 15 residues. In DNA, the CDR3 is TGTGCCAGCAGCTTATTCCGACACTCGAACACTGAAGCTTTCTTT. Its translation: CASSLFRHSNTEAFF.

The chain is built from TRBV5-1 and TRBJ1-4; the D is unclear. This CDR3 comprises 14 residues. Germline V gives CDR1 SGHRS, CDR2 YFSETQ. V lost 0 bases, J lost 8 bases, and 11 bases lay in between. CDR3 bases: TGCGCCAGCAGCTTGGCCGGAGGGAGAGAAAAACTGTTTTTT. Protein: CASSLAGGREKLFF.

V usage is TRBV9 and J usage is TRBJ2-3; TRBD2 might be the D (5 bases). CDR1 is SGDLS and CDR2 is YYNGEE in the germline V gene. The CDR3 extends over 14 amino acids. The germline V and J ends were trimmed by 2 bases and 6 bases, with 13 bases remaining between them. CDR3 region: CASSVGLPRDTQYF. Here the CDR3 DNA reads TGTGCCAGCAGCGTCGGACTCCCTCGGGATACGCAGTATTTT.

The rearrangement uses TRBV19 and TRBJ1-2; D gene unclear. With 3 bases removed from V and 0 bases from J, the gap between germline ends came to 14 bases. The CDR3 is 16 residues long. The germline gives CDR1 LNHDA, CDR2 SQIVND (reference sequence). The CDR3 region has the DNA TGTGCCAGTAGTATGAGGGAGAGGAAACCTAACTATGGCTACACCTTC. Translated, it gives CASSMRERKPNYGYTF.

The chain joins TRBV7-9 to TRBJ2-1; 10 nucleotides line up with TRBD2. The junction had 5 bases not matched to a gene; V was cut back by 5 bases and J by 4 bases. Germline V lookup: CDR1 SEHNR, CDR2 FQNEAQ (reference sequence). This CDR3 spans 15 amino acids. CDR3 residues: CASSPGLAVYNEQFF. CDR3 bases: TGTGCCAGCAGCCCCGGACTAGCGGTTTACAATGAGCAGTTCTTC.

CDR3 DNA: TGTGCCACCAGCAGAGATTACGGGGGCCGGGTTGAAGCTTTCTTT. Its protein product is CATSRDYGGRVEAFF. This chain connects TRBV15 to TRBJ1-1; weak D call: TRBD1 (6 bases). The CDR3 loop spans 15 amino acids. The germline V gene has CDR1 LNHNV and CDR2 YYDKDF (reference sequence). V lost 0 bases and J lost 7, with 15 bases in between.

V usage is TRBV18 and J usage is TRBJ1-5, with D unclear. V lost 6 bases to trimming and J lost 9 bases, with 15 bases between them. Germline V gene sequence: CDR1 KGHSH, CDR2 LQKENI. This CDR3 region has 13 residues. The DNA for the CDR3 is TGTGCCAGCTCTTTCGGGAATTTCCTGCCCCAGCATTTT. Amino acids: CASSFGNFLPQHF.

The chain has TRBV18 and TRBJ2-7; D call uncertain. This CDR3 spans 14 amino acids. CDR1 is KGHSH, CDR2 LQKENI, per germline. V was pared by 5 bases and J by 2 bases, with 13 bases between. The CDR3: CASSLSTGTYEQYF. The CDR3 nucleotides read TGTGCCAGCTCATTATCGACTGGGACCTACGAGCAGTACTTC.

V gene TRBV6-6 combines with J gene TRBJ1-5, with D perhaps matching TRBD1 (5 bases). V lost 6 bases and J lost 6, with 9 bases in between. CDR3 length: 12 residues. Germline CDR1 MNHNY, CDR2 SVGAGI (reference sequence). The CDR3 coding sequence is TGTGCCAGCAGGGGGGACGGTCAGCCCCAGCATTTT. Encoded protein: CASRGDGQPQHF.

The V call is TRBV10-2, the J call TRBJ2-7; 10 positions match TRBD1. Trimming removed 5 bases from V and 5 bases from J; junction bases left unmatched: 15. CDR3 length: 17 residues. Germline V gene sequence: CDR1 WSHSY, CDR2 SAAADI. CDR3 amino acids: CASSFLPPGQGNHEQYF. The CDR3 DNA is TGCGCCAGCAGTTTTTTACCACCGGGACAGGGGAACCACGAGCAGTACTTC.

The rearrangement uses TRBV7-2 and TRBJ1-6; 10 positions match TRBD1. The CDR3 length is 15 residues. The germline CDR1 and CDR2 sequences are SGHTA and FQGNSA. J gave up 10 bases and V 4 bases, and 7 bases lay outside the gene matches. This chain's CDR3 is CASSSGTGASSPLHF. The CDR3 DNA reads as TGTGCCAGCAGCTCCGGGACAGGGGCCTCATCACCCCTCCACTTT.

The chain carries TRBV13 and TRBJ2-6; D remains unclear. The CDR3 is 20 amino acids. Trimming took off 4 bases at V and 4 bases at J, with 26 bases between the two ends. In germline, CDR1 is PRHDT, CDR2 FYEKMQ (reference sequence). CDR3 region: CASSYTSGVGTKRGANVLTF. In DNA, the CDR3 is TGTGCCAGCAGCTATACTTCAGGAGTGGGAACAAAAAGGGGGGCCAACGTCCTGACTTTC. The full variable domain, completed using reference TRBV13 and TRBJ2-6, is AAGVIQSPRHLIKEKRETATLKCYPIPRHDTVYWYQQGPGQDPQFLISFYEKMQSDKGSIPDRFSAQQFSDYHSELNMSSLELGDSALYFCASSYTSGVGTKRGANVLTFGAGSRLTVL.

The rearrangement links TRBV7-2 to TRBJ2-7; D may be TRBD2 (5 bases). V was shortened by 8 bases and J by 3 bases, with 17 bases between the two germline ends. CDR3 length: 14 residues. Germline CDR1 reads SGHTA; CDR2 reads FQGNSA. The CDR3 here is CASRPGGSYYEQYF. DNA of the CDR3: TGTGCCAGCCGCCCAGGAGGTAGCTACTACGAGCAGTACTTC.

The chain uses TRBV2 and TRBJ1-4; 10 bases agree with TRBD1. This CDR3 region has 13 residues. The germline gives CDR1 SNHLY, CDR2 FYNNEI. With 8 bases clipped from V and 7 bases from J, the junction kept 4 bases outside the gene matches. The CDR3 nucleotides are TGTGCCAGCTCCGGGACAGGGGCTGAAAAACTGTTTTTT. Amino acids: CASSGTGAEKLFF. Filled out from reference TRBV2 and TRBJ1-4, the complete variable domain reads EPEVTQTPSHQVTQMGQEVILRCVPISNHLYFYWYRQILGQKVEFLVSFYNNEISEKSEIFDDQFSVERPDGSNFTLKIRSTKLEDSAMYFCASSGTGAEKLFFGSGTQLSVL.